These 20 T cell receptor beta chains were all obtained from the same sample, sequenced in a study of CD8+CD57+ T cells in acquired aplastic anemia. Template material for TCR beta VDJ and CDR3 profiling consisted of genomic DNA. MiXCR, run by TCRdb on the reads, gives a single entry per CDR3 protein. Seen here are 150,000 or so distinct CDR3 sequences, approximately 44% observed once, and the top ten hold 2.5% to 4%. Sequenced patients had shown CD8+CD57+ cell expansion by flow cytometry. Sequenced: sorted CD4+, CD8+, or CD8+CD57+ T cells (not recorded which) from PBMCs. The receptors stem from a human donor with aplastic anemia.

This clonotype was recorded at least ten times. The rearrangement joins TRBV7-2 to TRBJ1-6; D not resolved. CDR1 and CDR2 from the germline V gene are SGHTA and FQGNSA. The CDR3 extends over 17 amino acids. Trimming took 1 base from V and 4 from J, leaving 14 bases between them. For the CDR3, the DNA is TGTGCCAGCAGCTTAGTACTGGGTGAAGCGTATAATTCACCCCTCCACTTT. Translating gives CASSLVLGEAYNSPLHF.

This clonotype was seen once. This rearrangement joins TRBV7-9 to TRBJ1-2; TRBD1 matches at 10 bases. CDR1 and CDR2 from the germline V gene are SEHNR and FQNEAQ (reference sequence). V shed 5 bases and J 5 bases; nucleotides not matched to a gene: 8. The CDR3 has 15 residues. The CDR3: CASSPRTGGIYGYTF. The DNA for the CDR3 is TGTGCCAGCAGCCCTCGGACAGGGGGAATTTATGGCTACACCTTC. Full variable domain (missing parts from reference TRBV7-9 and TRBJ1-2): DTGVSQNPRHKITKRGQNVTFRCDPISEHNRLYWYRQTLGQGPEFLTYFQNEAQLEKSRLLSDRFSAERPKGSFSTLEIQRTEQGDSAMYLCASSPRTGGIYGYTFGSGTRLTVV.

This chain connects TRBV29-1 to TRBJ1-2, with D tentatively TRBD1 (6 bases). Trimming shortened V by 4 bases and J by 5 bases, and 14 bases separated the two germline ends. Germline V gene lookup returns CDR1 SQVTM and CDR2 ANQGSEA. CDR3 length: 13 residues. The CDR3 DNA follows: TGCAGCGTTGTCCGGGACACAGTTTATGGCTACACCTTC. This translates into CSVVRDTVYGYTF.

CDR3 bases: TGTACCGTCAGTGGGACTAGCGGGGGGGCCTCCTACAATGAGCAGTTCTTC. It translates to CTVSGTSGGASYNEQFF. This rearrangement joins TRBV10-3 to TRBJ2-1; 16 nucleotides match TRBD2. The CDR3 sequence is 17 residues long. Germline CDR1 reads ENHRY; CDR2 reads SYGVKD.

The table lists this clonotype with a few counts. The DNA for the CDR3 is TGCAGTGCCCCCCGAGGGAACCATGAGCAGTTCTTC. Residues: CSAPRGNHEQFF. The chain links TRBV20-1 to TRBJ2-1, with D possibly TRBD2 on 5 matching bases. This CDR3 comprises 12 residues. The V and J ends lost 6 bases and 8 bases respectively, with 14 bases between them. Germline-derived CDR1 and CDR2 are DFQATT and SNEGSKA (reference sequence).

This clonotype counts as medium-sized. This CDR3 is CASQGTGSGQPQHF. In nucleotides, the CDR3 is TGCGCCAGCCAAGGGACGGGCTCGGGGCAGCCCCAGCATTTT. The rearrangement uses TRBV10-2 and TRBJ1-5; D is possibly TRBD1 (5 bases). Trimming left V 8 bases short and J 7 bases short, with 18 bases between. Looked up from germline, CDR1 is WSHSY and CDR2 is SAAADI. The CDR3 consists of 14 residues.

This chain connects TRBV10-3 to TRBJ2-7; the D gene is possibly TRBD2 (5 bases). Germline lookup yields CDR1 ENHRY and CDR2 SYGVKD. CDR3 length: 12 amino acids. The V end was cut by 9 bases, the J end by 4 bases, with 13 bases between. CDR3: CAMSLSGYEQYF. DNA of the CDR3: TGTGCCATGTCTCTCTCGGGGTACGAGCAGTACTTC.

The V gene is TRBV2, the J gene TRBJ2-1, with a possible D match to TRBD1 (6 bases). Germline CDR1 is SNHLY and CDR2 is FYNNEI. The CDR3 runs to 14 residues. Trimming stripped 5 bases from V and 4 bases from J, with 12 bases between. CDR3 in amino acids: CASSPDSAYNEQFF. CDR3 sequence (DNA): TGTGCCAGCAGTCCGGACAGCGCGTACAATGAGCAGTTCTTC.

The V and J genes are TRBV9 and TRBJ1-2; 9 nucleotides align to TRBD1. Germline assignment: CDR1 SGDLS and CDR2 YYNGEE. The CDR3 is 17 residues long. With 3 bases clipped from V and 4 bases from J, the junction kept 13 bases outside the gene matches. CDR3: CASSALLSGTGTYGYTF. The CDR3 nucleotides are TGTGCCAGCAGCGCACTGCTCTCCGGGACAGGGACCTATGGCTACACCTTC.

The chain carries TRBV29-1 and TRBJ1-2, with TRBD1 as a possible D gene (5 bases). V shed 0 bases and J shed 3 bases, with 11 bases lying between them. This CDR3 contains 14 residues. Germline assignment: CDR1 SQVTM and CDR2 ANQGSEA. The CDR3 region is CSVEDPVGDYGYTF. The CDR3 bases are TGCAGCGTTGAAGATCCCGTGGGGGACTATGGCTACACCTTC.

This clonotype appeared a few times. The CDR3: CIGGDLPFQETQYF. The DNA for the CDR3 is TGCATCGGGGGGGACTTACCCTTCCAAGAGACCCAGTACTTC. This chain joins TRBV29-1 and TRBJ2-5, with 8 nucleotides matching TRBD2. Germline V lookup: CDR1 SQVTM, CDR2 ANQGSEA. The CDR3 totals 14 residues.

The chain carries TRBV20-1 and TRBJ2-5; no definite D call. Trimming removed 6 bases at V and 5 bases at J, with 19 bases between. Germline-derived CDR1 and CDR2 are DFQATT and SNEGSKA (reference sequence). The CDR3 contains 14 residues. The CDR3 DNA reads TGCAGTGCAGAGCTGAGTTCTATTCGCGAGACCCAGTACTTC. It encodes CSAELSSIRETQYF.

This chain uses TRBV12-3 or TRBV12-4 with TRBJ1-1; D remains ambiguous. CDR3 length equals 14 residues. V was clipped by 4 bases and J by 0 bases, with 9 bases between them. CDR3 sequence: CASSSRGLNTEAFF. CDR3 nucleotides: TGTGCCAGCAGTTCACGGGGTCTGAACACTGAAGCTTTCTTT.

The rearrangement links TRBV10-3 to TRBJ1-2, with 8 bases that match TRBD1. The CDR3 has 13 amino acids. Looked up from germline, CDR1 is ENHRY and CDR2 is SYGVKD. The V segment lost 7 bases and the J segment 4 bases; nucleotides outside the gene matches: 5. The CDR3: CAITMDRAYGYTF. In DNA, the CDR3 is TGTGCCATCACCATGGACAGGGCCTATGGCTACACCTTC.

J is TRBJ2-1 and V is TRBV15; either TRBD1 or TRBD2 may fit D (5 bases each). V lost 5 bases and J 5 bases, leaving 10 bases between the germline ends. The CDR3 length is 13 residues. CDR1 and CDR2 (germline): LNHNV, YYDKDF (reference sequence). CDR3 loop: CATSGRGDNEQFF. The CDR3 DNA reads as TGTGCCACCAGCGGGCGAGGGGACAATGAGCAGTTCTTC.

This clonotype was detected only a few times. CDR3 bases: TGTGCCAGCAGCGGAATAGCGGGGGGGTATACAGATACGCAGTATTTT. This translates into CASSGIAGGYTDTQYF. The chain couples TRBV4-2 to TRBJ2-3; 11 bases agree with TRBD2. The CDR3 loop spans 16 amino acids. Germline CDR1 LGHNA, CDR2 YNFKEQ. With V trimmed by 5 bases and J by 3 bases, 7 bases remained unmatched.

As concerns this clonotype: A much larger clone differs from this one at a single base, so this may be a read error. The rearrangement joins TRBV7-9 to TRBJ2-3; possible D gene TRBD1, 6 bases. This CDR3 is built from 14 residues. Germline V lookup: CDR1 SEHNR, CDR2 FQNEAQ (reference sequence). CDR3 DNA: TGTGCCAGCAGTTTCCGGGACAACACAGATATGCAGTATTTT. It specifies CASSFRDNTDMQYF.

Details on this clonotype: The junction does not match germline at one end; this may be a read error. V gene TRBV10-3 combines with J gene TRBJ1-1; D is uncertain. The germline V gene encodes CDR1 ENHRY and CDR2 SYGVKD. This CDR3 is 14 amino acids long. CDR3 sequence: CAISAGAGDTGASF. Here the CDR3 DNA reads TGTGCCATCAGTGCCGGCGCAGGCGACACTGGAGCTTCCTTT.

On this clonotype itself: This may be a read error, as it is one base from a much larger clone. The J gene is TRBJ1-1, the V gene TRBV3-1; possibly TRBD1 for D (5 bases). The germline V gene has CDR1 LGHDT and CDR2 YNNKEL (reference sequence). V lost 1 base and J lost 4, with 10 bases in between. The CDR3 is made up of 14 amino acids. CDR3 loop: CASSQGGAFTEAFF. As DNA, the CDR3 is TGTGCCAGCAGCCAAGGGGGCGCATTCACTGAAGCTTTCTTT.

The rearrangement links TRBV29-1 to TRBJ2-7, with 8 bases fitting TRBD1. The trim removed 4 bases at V and 2 bases at J, leaving 7 bases unmatched. The CDR3 has 14 amino acids. From germline, CDR1 is SQVTM and CDR2 ANQGSEA. Written as DNA, the CDR3 is TGCAGCGTTGTGGGTGGGACAGGAGCCTACGAGCAGTACTTC. Protein sequence: CSVVGGTGAYEQYF.